This T cell receptor beta chain was sequenced in a study of cytomegalovirus exposure and HLA in healthy donors (dated by TCRdb to the late 2010s). For the wider study: According to a later analysis, one platform produced both the 110 or so validation repertoires and the 666 repertoires of the first cohort. The aim of the study was to test whether cataloging public T cell receptors could identify signatures of past pathogen exposure. In addition to the first cohort of several hundred subjects, a separate validation cohort of some 120 different subjects was used. The study combined high-throughput TCR immunosequencing, statistical association of individual TCRs with disease status, and machine learning to predict cytomegalovirus infection status.

The library was prepared using the immunoSEQ multiplex PCR assay. The published analysis was carried out like this. A statistical classification framework was developed to diagnose cytomegalovirus status using the catalog of TCR beta chain sequences. TCRdb limited this immuneACCESS table to in-frame rearrangements with V and J called. A share of clones is missing; checked studies link under half to unresolved V genes, and the rest is unexplained. That table supplies the V and J calls and clone size; D and trimming were determined from the DNA. In all, the sample holds about 250,000 clones, and approximately 87% of those were seen once. The ten most abundant clones make up approximately 2.5% of the sample. On this clone: Which antigen it targets is not known. The record has no base qualities; no much larger clone is one base away.

The germline V and J ends show losses of 1 base and 10 bases respectively, and no gene match explains 8 bases of the junction. The CDR3 starts with the cysteine, ends with the phenylalanine, and has 14 residues. Just the 42-base CDR3 DNA is kept, in frame starting at base 1. CDR1 is given as MGHRA and CDR2 as YSYEKL, both from the germline V gene. The donors were included in the validation cohort of roughly 130 subjects, a group kept apart from the roughly 680-subject first cohort. Study-wide conclusions, independent of this receptor: The validation cohort had no HLA typing available for a later analysis, so co-occurrence within that cohort was assessed over all 120 or so repertoires. In vitro tests confirmed that three of the cytomegalovirus-associated TCR beta chains recognize cytomegalovirus antigens. The authors suggested that the approach could potentially be generalized to other disease states and immunological phenotypes. Across donors, most TCR sequences were observed very rarely, whereas some public TCRs were present in many individuals. The classifier was reported to diagnose cytomegalovirus status with high specificity and sensitivity in both the original cohort and the validation cohort. Of the cluster scores, roughly 95% were above 0 in a later analysis, which found that TCRs clustered in the first cohort also tended to co-occur in the 95 to 150 validation repertoires. The study gave a list of some 150 TCR beta chains associated with cytomegalovirus.

The sequence was collected from a man aged 18 to 29 in good health and CMV-seronegative. The sequencing input was PBMCs. Recombination connected TRBV4-1 to TRBJ1-1; the junction holds 8 bases that match TRBD1. For the CDR3, the sequence is CASSQGTGRVGAFF. In nucleotides, the sequence is TGCGCCAGCAGCCAAGGGACAGGGAGGGTCGGAGCTTTCTTT.